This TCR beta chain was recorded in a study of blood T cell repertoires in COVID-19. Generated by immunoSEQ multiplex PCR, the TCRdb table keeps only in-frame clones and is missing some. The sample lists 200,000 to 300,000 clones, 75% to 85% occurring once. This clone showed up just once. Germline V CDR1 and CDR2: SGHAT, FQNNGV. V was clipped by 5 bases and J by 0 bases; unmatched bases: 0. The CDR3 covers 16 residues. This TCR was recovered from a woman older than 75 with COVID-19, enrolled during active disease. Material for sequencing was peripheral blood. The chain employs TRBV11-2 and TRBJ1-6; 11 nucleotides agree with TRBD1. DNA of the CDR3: TGTGCCAGCAGCGGGACAGGGGGCTCCTATAATTCACCCCTCCACTTT. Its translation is CASSGTGGSYNSPLHF.